This T cell receptor beta chain was obtained from a study of beta chain features in type 1 diabetes. Study context: Taken together, all samples contributed fewer than 110 million examined sorted cells.

Findings and caveats of the study: Comparison showed that naive, central memory and Treg TCRB repertoires appeared more similar among patients than among healthy donors.

Of the isolated RNA, all was reverse transcribed, and so the sequenced material was expressed TCRB transcripts. Repertoires were generated with immunoSEQ multiplex PCR, while TCRdb's copy carries only in-frame clones and drops some. The sample has around 300,000 clones; 11% are singletons. Germline values: CDR1 KGHSH, CDR2 LQKENI. J lost 9 bases, V lost 3 bases, and 8 bases had no gene match. This CDR3 is built from 15 residues. This clone was observed a handful of times. Its specificity is not known. Purity exceeded 98% in all sorted populations. The receptor comes from a woman younger than 45 in good health. Specimen: naive CD4+ T cells from blood. This chain connects TRBV18 to TRBJ2-3, with TRBD2 matching over 11 bases. The CDR3: CASSPPGLAVETQYF. For the CDR3, the DNA is TGTGCCAGCTCACCCCCGGGACTAGCGGTTGAAACGCAGTATTTT.